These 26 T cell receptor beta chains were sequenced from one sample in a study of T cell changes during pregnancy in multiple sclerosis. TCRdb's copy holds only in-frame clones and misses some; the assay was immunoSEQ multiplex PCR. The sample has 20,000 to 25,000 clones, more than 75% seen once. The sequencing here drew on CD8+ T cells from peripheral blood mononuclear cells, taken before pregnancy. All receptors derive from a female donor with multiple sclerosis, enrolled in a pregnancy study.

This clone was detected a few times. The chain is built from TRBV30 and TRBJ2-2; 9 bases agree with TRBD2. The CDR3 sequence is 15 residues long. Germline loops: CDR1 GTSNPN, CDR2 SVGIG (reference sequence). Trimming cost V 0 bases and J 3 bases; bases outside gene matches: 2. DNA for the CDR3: TGTGCCTGGAGTGTCCAGCGGGAGGACACCGGGGAGCTGTTTTTT. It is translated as CAWSVQREDTGELFF.

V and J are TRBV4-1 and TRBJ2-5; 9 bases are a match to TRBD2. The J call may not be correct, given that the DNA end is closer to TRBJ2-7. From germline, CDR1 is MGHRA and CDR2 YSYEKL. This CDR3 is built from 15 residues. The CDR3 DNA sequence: TGCGCCAGCAGCCAAGAAATAATAGCGGGAGTCGAGCAGTACTTC. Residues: CASSQEIIAGVEQYF.

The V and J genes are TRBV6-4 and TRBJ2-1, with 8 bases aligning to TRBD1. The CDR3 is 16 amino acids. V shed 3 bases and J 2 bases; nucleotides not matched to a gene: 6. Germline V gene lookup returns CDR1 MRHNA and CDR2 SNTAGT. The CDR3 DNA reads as TGTGCCAGCAGTGAGACACCGACAGGGGCCTACAATGAGCAGTTCTTC. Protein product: CASSETPTGAYNEQFF.

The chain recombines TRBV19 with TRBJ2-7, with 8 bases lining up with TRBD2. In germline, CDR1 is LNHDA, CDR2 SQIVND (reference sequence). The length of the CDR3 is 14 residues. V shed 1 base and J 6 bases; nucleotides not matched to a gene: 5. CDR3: CASSIGGLAAEQYF. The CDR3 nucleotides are TGTGCCAGTAGTATAGGAGGACTAGCCGCCGAGCAGTACTTC. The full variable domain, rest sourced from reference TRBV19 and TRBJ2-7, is DGGITQSPKYLFRKEGQNVTLSCEQNLNHDAMYWYRQDPGQGLRLIYYSQIVNDFQKGDIAEGYSVSREKKESFPLTVTSAQKNPTAFYLCASSIGGLAAEQYFGPGTRLTVT.

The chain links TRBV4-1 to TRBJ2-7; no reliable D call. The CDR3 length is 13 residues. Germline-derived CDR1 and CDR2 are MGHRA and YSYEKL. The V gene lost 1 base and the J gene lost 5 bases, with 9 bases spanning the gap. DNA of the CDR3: TGCGCCAGCAGCCAAGCCCTAGAGAACGAGCAGTACTTC. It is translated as CASSQALENEQYF.

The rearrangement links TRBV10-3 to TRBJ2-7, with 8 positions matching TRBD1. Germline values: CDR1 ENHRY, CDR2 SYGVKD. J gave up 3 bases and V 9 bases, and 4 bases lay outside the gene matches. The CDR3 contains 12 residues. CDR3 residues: CAMGRGLYEQYF. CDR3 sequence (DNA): TGTGCCATGGGCAGGGGGCTCTACGAGCAGTACTTC.

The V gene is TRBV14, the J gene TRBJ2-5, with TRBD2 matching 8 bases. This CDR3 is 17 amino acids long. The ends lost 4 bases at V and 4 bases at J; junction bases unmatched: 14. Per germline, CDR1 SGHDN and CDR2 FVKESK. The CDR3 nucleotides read TGTGCCAGCAGCCTTGAGGGAGCGGGAGTTGATGGAGAGACCCAGTACTTC. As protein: CASSLEGAGVDGETQYF.

CDR3 amino acids: CASSWSGGSYEQYF. CDR3 sequence (DNA): TGTGCCAGCAGTTGGTCAGGGGGCTCCTACGAGCAGTACTTC. The V gene is TRBV6-5, the J gene TRBJ2-7, with 7 bases matching TRBD1. Looked up from germline, CDR1 is MNHEY and CDR2 is SVGAGI. The CDR3 is made up of 14 amino acids. The V gene end was trimmed by 4 bases and the J gene end by 0 bases; junction bases not matched to a gene: 3.

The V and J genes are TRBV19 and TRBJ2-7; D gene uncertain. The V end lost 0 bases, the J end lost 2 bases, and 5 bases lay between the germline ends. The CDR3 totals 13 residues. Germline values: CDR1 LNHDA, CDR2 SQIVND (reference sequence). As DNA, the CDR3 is TGTGCCAGTAGTATAGACGCGACCTACGAGCAGTACTTC. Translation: CASSIDATYEQYF. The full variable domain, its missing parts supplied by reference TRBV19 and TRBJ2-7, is DGGITQSPKYLFRKEGQNVTLSCEQNLNHDAMYWYRQDPGQGLRLIYYSQIVNDFQKGDIAEGYSVSREKKESFPLTVTSAQKNPTAFYLCASSIDATYEQYFGPGTRLTVT.

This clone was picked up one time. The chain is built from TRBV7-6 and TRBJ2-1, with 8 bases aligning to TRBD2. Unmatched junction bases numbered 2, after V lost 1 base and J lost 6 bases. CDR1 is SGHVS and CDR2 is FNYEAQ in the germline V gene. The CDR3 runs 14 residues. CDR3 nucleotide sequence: TGTGCCAGCAGCTTAGGCGGGAGGCCCAATGAGCAGTTCTTC. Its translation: CASSLGGRPNEQFF.

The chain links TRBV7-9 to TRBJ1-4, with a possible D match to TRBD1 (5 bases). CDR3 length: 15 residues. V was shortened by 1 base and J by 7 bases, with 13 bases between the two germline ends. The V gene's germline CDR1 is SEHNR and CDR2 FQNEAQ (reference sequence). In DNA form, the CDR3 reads TGTGCCAGCAGCTTAGGCCCGGGGGGTTCTGAAAAACTGTTTTTT. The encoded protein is CASSLGPGGSEKLFF.

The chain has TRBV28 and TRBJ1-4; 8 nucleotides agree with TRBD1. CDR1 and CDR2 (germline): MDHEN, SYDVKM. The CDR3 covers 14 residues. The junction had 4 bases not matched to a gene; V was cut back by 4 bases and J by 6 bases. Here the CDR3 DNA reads TGTGCCAGCAGTTCAGGGGGCGGTGATGAAAAACTGTTTTTT. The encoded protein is CASSSGGGDEKLFF. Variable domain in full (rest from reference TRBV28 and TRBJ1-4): DVKVTQSSRYLVKRTGEKVFLECVQDMDHENMFWYRQDPGLGLRLIYFSYDVKMKEKGDIPEGYSVSREKKERFSLILESASTNQTSMYLCASSSGGGDEKLFFGSGTQLSVL.

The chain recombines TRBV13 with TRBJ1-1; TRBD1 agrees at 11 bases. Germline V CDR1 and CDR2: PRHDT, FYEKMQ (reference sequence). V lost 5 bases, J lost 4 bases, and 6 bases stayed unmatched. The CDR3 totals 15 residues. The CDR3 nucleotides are TGTGCCAGCAGCGCCGCCGGGACAGGGGGCACTGAAGCTTTCTTT. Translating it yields CASSAAGTGGTEAFF.

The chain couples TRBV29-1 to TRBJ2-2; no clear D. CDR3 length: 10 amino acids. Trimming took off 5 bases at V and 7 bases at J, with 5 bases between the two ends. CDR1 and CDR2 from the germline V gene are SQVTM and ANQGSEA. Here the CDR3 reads CSVNNGELFF. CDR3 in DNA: TGCAGCGTTAATAACGGGGAGCTGTTTTTT.

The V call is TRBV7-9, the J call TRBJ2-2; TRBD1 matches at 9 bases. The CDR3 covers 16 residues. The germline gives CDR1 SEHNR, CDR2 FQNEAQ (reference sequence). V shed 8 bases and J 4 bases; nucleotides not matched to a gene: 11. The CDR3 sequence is CASPKRGTGRTGELFF. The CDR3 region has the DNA TGTGCCAGCCCCAAAAGGGGGACAGGGCGCACCGGGGAGCTGTTTTTT.

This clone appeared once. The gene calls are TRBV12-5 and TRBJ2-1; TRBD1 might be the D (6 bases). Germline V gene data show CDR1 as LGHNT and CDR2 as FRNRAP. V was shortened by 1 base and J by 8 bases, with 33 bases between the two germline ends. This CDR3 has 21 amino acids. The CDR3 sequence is CASGLDPGTPDSLIGSDEQFF. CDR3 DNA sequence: TGTGCTAGTGGTTTGGATCCCGGGACACCGGACTCCCTGATAGGCTCAGATGAGCAGTTCTTC.

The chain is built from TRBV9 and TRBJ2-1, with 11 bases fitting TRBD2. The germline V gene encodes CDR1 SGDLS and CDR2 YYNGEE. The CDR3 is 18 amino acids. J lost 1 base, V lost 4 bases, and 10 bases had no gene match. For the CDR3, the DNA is TGTGCCAGCAGCCCGGGGACTAGCGGACTCCGATCCTACAATGAGCAGTTCTTC. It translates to CASSPGTSGLRSYNEQFF.

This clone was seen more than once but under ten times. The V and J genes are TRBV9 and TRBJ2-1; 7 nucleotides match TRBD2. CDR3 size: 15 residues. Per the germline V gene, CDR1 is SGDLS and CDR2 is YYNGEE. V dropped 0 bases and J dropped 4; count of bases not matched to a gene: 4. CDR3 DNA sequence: TGTGCCAGCAGCGTAGAGTTTAGCGGGTACAATGAGCAGTTCTTC. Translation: CASSVEFSGYNEQFF. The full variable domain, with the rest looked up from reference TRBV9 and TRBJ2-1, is DSGVTQTPKHLITATGQRVTLRCSPRSGDLSVYWYQQSLDQGLQFLIQYYNGEERAKGNILERFSAQQFPDLHSELNLSSLELGDSALYFCASSVEFSGYNEQFFGPGTRLTVL.

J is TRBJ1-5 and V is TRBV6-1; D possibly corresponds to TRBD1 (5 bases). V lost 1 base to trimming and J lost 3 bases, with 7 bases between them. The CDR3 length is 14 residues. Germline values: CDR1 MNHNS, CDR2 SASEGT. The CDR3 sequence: CASSEGQFNQPQHF. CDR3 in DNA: TGTGCCAGCAGTGAAGGACAGTTCAATCAGCCCCAGCATTTT.

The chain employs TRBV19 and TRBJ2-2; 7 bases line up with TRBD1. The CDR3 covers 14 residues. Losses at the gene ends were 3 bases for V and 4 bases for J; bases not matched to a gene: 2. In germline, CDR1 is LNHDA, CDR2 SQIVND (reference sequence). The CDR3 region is CASSMTGITGELFF. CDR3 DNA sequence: TGTGCCAGTAGTATGACAGGGATCACCGGGGAGCTGTTTTTT.

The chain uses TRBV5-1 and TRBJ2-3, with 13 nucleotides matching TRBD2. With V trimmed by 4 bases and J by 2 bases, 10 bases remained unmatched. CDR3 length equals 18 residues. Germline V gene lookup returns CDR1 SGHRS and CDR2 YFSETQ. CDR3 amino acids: CASSGAGTSGTNTDTQYF. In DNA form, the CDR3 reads TGCGCCAGCAGCGGAGCCGGGACTAGCGGGACCAACACAGATACGCAGTATTTT.

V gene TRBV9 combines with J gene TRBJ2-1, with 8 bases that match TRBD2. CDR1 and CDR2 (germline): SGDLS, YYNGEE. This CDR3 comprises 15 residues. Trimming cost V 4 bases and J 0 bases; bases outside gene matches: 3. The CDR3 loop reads CASSPSGSSYNEQFF. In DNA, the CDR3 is TGTGCCAGCAGCCCAAGCGGGAGCTCCTACAATGAGCAGTTCTTC.

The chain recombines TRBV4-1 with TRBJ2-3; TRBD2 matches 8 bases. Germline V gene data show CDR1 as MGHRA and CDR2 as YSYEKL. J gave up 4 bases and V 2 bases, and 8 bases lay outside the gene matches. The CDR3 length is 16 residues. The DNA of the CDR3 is TGCGCCAGCAGCCAAATTTTAGCGGGACAAGCAGATACGCAGTATTTT. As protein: CASSQILAGQADTQYF.

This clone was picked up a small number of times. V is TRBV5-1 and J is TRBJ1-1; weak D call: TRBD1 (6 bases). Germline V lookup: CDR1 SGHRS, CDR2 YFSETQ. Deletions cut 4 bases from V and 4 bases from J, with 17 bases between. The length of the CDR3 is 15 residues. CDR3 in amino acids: CASSAGQREFTEAFF. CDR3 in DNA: TGCGCCAGCAGCGCTGGACAGAGGGAGTTCACTGAAGCTTTCTTT.

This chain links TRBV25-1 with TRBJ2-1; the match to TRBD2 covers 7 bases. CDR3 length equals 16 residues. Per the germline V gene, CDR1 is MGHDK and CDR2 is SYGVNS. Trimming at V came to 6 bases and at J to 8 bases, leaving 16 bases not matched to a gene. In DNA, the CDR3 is TGTGCCAGCAGGACGAAAGGGAGGCGGGAGAAAGATGAGCAGTTCTTC. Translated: CASRTKGRREKDEQFF.

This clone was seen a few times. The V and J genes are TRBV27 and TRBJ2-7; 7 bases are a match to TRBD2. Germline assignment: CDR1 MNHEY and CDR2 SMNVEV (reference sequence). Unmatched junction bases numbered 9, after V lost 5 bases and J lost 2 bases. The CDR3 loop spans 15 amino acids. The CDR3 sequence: CASSTPTSLTYEQYF. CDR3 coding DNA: TGTGCCAGCAGTACACCGACTAGCCTCACCTACGAGCAGTACTTC.